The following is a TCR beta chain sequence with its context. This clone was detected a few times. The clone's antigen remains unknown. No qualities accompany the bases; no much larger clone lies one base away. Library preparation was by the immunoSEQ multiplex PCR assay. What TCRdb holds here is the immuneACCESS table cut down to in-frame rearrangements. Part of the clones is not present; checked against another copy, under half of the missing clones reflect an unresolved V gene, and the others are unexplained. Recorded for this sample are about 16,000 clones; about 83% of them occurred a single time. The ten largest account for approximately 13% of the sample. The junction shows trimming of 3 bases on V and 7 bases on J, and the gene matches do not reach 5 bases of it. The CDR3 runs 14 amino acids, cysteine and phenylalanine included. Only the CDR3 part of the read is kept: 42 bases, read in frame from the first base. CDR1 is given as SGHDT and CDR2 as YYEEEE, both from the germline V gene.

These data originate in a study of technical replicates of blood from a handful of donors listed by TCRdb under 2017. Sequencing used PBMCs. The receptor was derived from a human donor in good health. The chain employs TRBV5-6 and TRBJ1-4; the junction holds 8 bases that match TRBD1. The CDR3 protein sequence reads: CASSSGTGGEKLFF. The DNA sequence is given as TGTGCCAGCAGCTCCGGGACAGGAGGTGAAAAACTGTTTTTT.